This is a list of T cell receptor beta chains from one sample in a study of blood T cell repertoires in COVID-19. Assay: immunoSEQ multiplex PCR; the TCRdb copy retains only in-frame clones and omits some. The table records about 220,000 clones, around four fifths of them present only once. Sequencing was done on a sample of peripheral blood. The receptors originated from a man younger than 40 with active or convalescent COVID-19. CDR3s include the opening cysteine and the closing phenylalanine or tryptophan. The D gene is left open where the match is weak. Only part of the rows carry a size: once, few, many, or a class if the clone is expanded.

TRBV6-6	-	-	TRBJ2-7	CASSYSGGVYEQYF	TGTGCCAGCAGTTACTCAGGCGGTGTATACGAGCAGTACTTC
TRBV7-2	TRBD1	-	TRBJ1-6	CASSLRGQGLSPLHF	TGTGCCAGCAGCTTAAGAGGACAGGGGCTCTCACCCCTCCACTTT
TRBV7-9	-	-	TRBJ2-5	CASSDRQVLGETQYF	TGTGCCAGCAGCGACAGACAGGTACTCGGGGAGACCCAGTACTTC
TRBV2	TRBD1	-	TRBJ1-5	CASLRDRGRPGNQPQHF	TGTGCCAGTCTCCGGGACAGGGGGCGCCCCGGCAATCAGCCCCAGCATTTT
TRBV25-1	-	-	TRBJ1-3	CASSVLGGAAGNTIYF	TGTGCCAGCAGTGTCCTTGGGGGGGCCGCTGGAAACACCATATATTTT
TRBV7-9	TRBD1	-	TRBJ1-4	CASSSGQGGEKLFF	TGTGCCAGCAGCTCGGGACAGGGGGGTGAAAAACTGTTTTTT
TRBV3-1/TRBV3-2	-	once	TRBJ1-2	CASSQGAGHNYGYTF	TGTGCCAGCAGCCAAGGGGCAGGACATAACTATGGCTACACCTTC
TRBV6-5	-	few	TRBJ1-2	CASRQGVGTYGYTF	TGTGCCAGCAGACAGGGCGTGGGCACCTATGGCTACACCTTC
TRBV7-8	-	-	TRBJ1-5	CASSLEGGGRVGQPQHF	TGTGCCAGCAGCTTAGAAGGGGGGGGCAGGGTAGGACAGCCCCAGCATTTT
TRBV28	TRBD1	-	TRBJ1-4	CASSFYGTANEKLFF	TGTGCCAGCAGTTTCTATGGGACAGCGAATGAAAAACTGTTTTTT
TRBV2	-	-	TRBJ2-7	CASRAHYEQYF	TGTGCCAGCAGGGCCCACTACGAGCAGTACTTC
TRBV7-2	-	-	TRBJ1-2	CASSPPLRYGYTF	TGTGCCAGCAGCCCCCCCCTGCGTTATGGCTACACCTTC
TRBV7-2	-	-	TRBJ2-3	CASSLVSAGEDTQYF	TGTGCCAGCAGCTTAGTGTCGGCAGGGGAAGATACGCAGTATTTT
TRBV11-3	TRBD1	-	TRBJ1-2	CASTPFGTAANYGYTF	TGTGCCAGCACCCCATTCGGGACAGCGGCTAACTATGGCTACACCTTC
TRBV6-5	-	-	TRBJ2-3	CASSLSGLPTDTQYF	TGTGCCAGCAGTCTATCAGGGTTACCCACAGATACGCAGTATTTT
TRBV5-4	-	-	TRBJ2-7	CASSLASGAYEQYF	TGTGCCAGCAGCTTGGCCTCCGGAGCCTACGAGCAGTACTTC
TRBV4-3	-	few	TRBJ2-7	CASSQEGRGAYEQYF	TGCGCCAGCAGCCAAGAGGGGCGGGGTGCCTACGAGCAGTACTTC
TRBV4-2	-	-	TRBJ1-2	CASGRQKVANYGYTF	TGTGCCAGCGGCCGACAGAAGGTGGCTAACTATGGCTACACCTTC
TRBV5-6	TRBD1	-	TRBJ1-4	CASSPGGAISEKLFF	TGTGCCAGCAGCCCAGGGGGCGCGATTAGTGAAAAACTGTTTTTT
TRBV6-5	-	-	TRBJ1-4	CASSYREGGHFEKLFF	TGTGCCAGCAGTTACCGCGAGGGAGGGCATTTCGAAAAACTGTTTTTT
TRBV14	-	few	TRBJ1-1	CASSLPGMNTEAFF	TGTGCCAGCAGCCTCCCAGGGATGAACACTGAAGCTTTCTTT
TRBV28	-	-	TRBJ1-1	CASSTYTGLGTEAFF	TGTGCCAGCAGTACCTACACAGGGTTGGGCACTGAAGCTTTCTTT
TRBV4-3	TRBD1	-	TRBJ1-5	CASSPGTGGDNQPQHF	TGCGCCAGCAGCCCCGGGACAGGGGGGGACAATCAGCCCCAGCATTTT
TRBV13	-	-	TRBJ2-7	CASSPNEDSPYEQYF	TGTGCCAGCAGCCCGAATGAGGACTCTCCCTACGAGCAGTACTTC
TRBV7-9	-	once	TRBJ1-1	CASSREGRGRAFF	TGTGCCAGCAGCCGGGAGGGACGGGGAAGAGCTTTCTTT
TRBV7-8	-	-	TRBJ2-2	CASSPRGPTGELFF	TGTGCCAGCAGCCCACGCGGGCCCACCGGGGAGCTGTTTTTT
TRBV15	TRBD1	-	TRBJ1-6	CATSRTGAASPLHF	TGTGCCACCAGCAGGACAGGGGCCGCTTCACCCCTCCACTTT
TRBV20-1	-	-	TRBJ2-7	CSASVASEQYF	TGCAGTGCTAGCGTAGCCTCTGAGCAGTACTTC
TRBV28	-	-	TRBJ1-6	CASSSRTSPLHF	TGTGCCAGCAGTTCCCGCACCAGTCCCCTCCACTTT
TRBV7-2	TRBD2	-	TRBJ2-1	CASSSTGGGGRSYNEQFF	TGTGCCAGCAGCTCCACCGGAGGCGGCGGGAGGTCCTACAATGAGCAGTTCTTC
TRBV18	-	-	TRBJ2-7	CASSSQYEQYF	TGTGCCAGCTCATCCCAATACGAGCAGTACTTC
TRBV5-6	TRBD1	once	TRBJ2-5	CASSPATGGETQYF	TGTGCCAGCAGCCCGGCGACAGGGGGAGAGACCCAGTACTTC
TRBV3-1/TRBV3-2	TRBD1	few	TRBJ2-7	CASSTGTGDYEQYF	TGTGCCAGCAGCACCGGGACAGGAGACTACGAGCAGTACTTC
TRBV19	-	-	TRBJ2-5	CASKGTKERTQYF	TGTGCCAGTAAGGGGACAAAGGAACGGACCCAGTACTTC
TRBV4-3	-	-	TRBJ2-7	CASSQDLGPYEQYF	TGCGCCAGCAGCCAAGATCTCGGTCCCTACGAGCAGTACTTC
TRBV12-3/TRBV12-4	-	once	TRBJ1-1	CASSFTENTEAFF	TGTGCCAGCAGTTTTACAGAGAACACTGAAGCTTTCTTT
TRBV4-1	-	-	TRBJ1-1	CASSQDYNFRAFF	TGCGCCAGCAGCCAAGATTATAACTTCCGGGCTTTCTTT
TRBV10-3	TRBD1	-	TRBJ2-7	CAIRGQGYGSDEQYF	TGTGCCATCAGGGGACAGGGTTACGGATCCGACGAGCAGTACTTC
TRBV28	-	-	TRBJ1-6	CASSEADGNSPLHF	TGTGCCAGCAGCGAGGCAGATGGTAATTCACCCCTCCACTTT
TRBV5-1	-	once	TRBJ1-1	CASSQGPQGANTEAFF	TGCGCCAGCAGCCAAGGGCCACAGGGAGCAAACACTGAAGCTTTCTTT